This record concerns one TCR beta chain sequence. This record comes from a study of OX40 agonist ivuxolimab in advanced cancers. Study-level background: Partial responses were achieved by three patients, of whom one had hepatocellular carcinoma and two had cutaneous melanoma.

The method was immunoSEQ multiplex PCR; TCRdb's version includes in-frame clones alone and lacks a portion of them. The table includes 80,000 to 90,000 clones, about 86% detected once. Germline loops: CDR1 SGHRS, CDR2 YFSETQ. This CDR3 region has 16 residues. The V gene end was trimmed by 4 bases and the J gene end by 4 bases; junction bases not matched to a gene: 6. The chain is built from TRBV5-1 and TRBJ2-1, with 12 bases matching TRBD1. The sequence came from an adult with an advanced solid tumor such as melanoma, head and neck, liver or kidney cancer. The source was CD4+ or CD8+ T cells sorted from blood, collected in a trial of the OX40 agonist ivuxolimab. CDR3 coding DNA: TGCGCCAGCAGCACCGGGACAGGGGGCGAGTACAATGAGCAGTTCTTC. It specifies CASSTGTGGEYNEQFF.